One and the same sample provided the 8 T cell receptor beta chains below, sequenced in a study of long-term antiretroviral therapy in people with HIV. This was the immunoSEQ v3.0 assay at survey level. Some clones are missing from TCRdb's copy, which holds only in-frame ones; the method was immunoSEQ multiplex PCR. Of around 7,000 clones listed, about 70% are singletons. The specimen was unsorted PBMCs, collected about 0.9 years before starting antiretroviral therapy. Receptors were obtained from a middle-aged man with HIV.

This clone showed up just a few times. The J gene is TRBJ1-1, the V gene TRBV5-1; 7 positions agree with TRBD1. The CDR3 totals 13 residues. Germline V CDR1 and CDR2: SGHRS, YFSETQ. V shed 0 bases and J 4 bases; nucleotides not matched to a gene: 0. CDR3 sequence: CASSLDRGTEAFF. CDR3 in DNA: TGCGCCAGCAGCTTGGACAGGGGCACTGAAGCTTTCTTT.

This clone was counted once. The J gene is TRBJ2-2, the V gene TRBV30; no clear D. The germline V gene encodes CDR1 GTSNPN and CDR2 SVGIG (reference sequence). The CDR3 contains 16 residues. V dropped 0 bases and J dropped 0 bases, with 11 bases sitting between them. In DNA form, the CDR3 reads TGTGCCTGGAGTGTACTACGGCCATCGAACACCGGGGAGCTGTTTTTT. Encoded protein: CAWSVLRPSNTGELFF.

The V gene is TRBV21-1, the J gene TRBJ1-6. TRBV21-1 is listed as a pseudogene. The CDR3 runs to 16 residues. The CDR3 reads CASSVRPGSRDSPLHF. The CDR3 DNA reads as TGTGCCAGCAGCGTCCGTCCGGGTTCAAGGGATTCACCCCTCCACTTT.

The rearrangement uses TRBV5-6 and TRBJ2-6; D unresolved. CDR1 is SGHDT, CDR2 YYEEEE, per germline. The CDR3 is made up of 13 amino acids. Between the trimmed V and J ends, which lost 4 bases and 7 bases, there was a span of 9 bases. CDR3 in DNA: TGTGCCAGCAGCCCGTCTTCTGCCAACGTCCTGACTTTC. This encodes CASSPSSANVLTF. Together with reference TRBV5-6 and TRBJ2-6, the CDR3 gives the full variable domain: DAGVTQSPTHLIKTRGQQVTLRCSPKSGHDTVSWYQQALGQGPQFIFQYYEEEERQRGNFPDRFSGHQFPNYSSELNVNALLLGDSALYLCASSPSSANVLTFGAGSRLTVL.

In its sample, this clone was seen a few times. Here the CDR3 reads CASSIEDTQYF. The CDR3 coding sequence is TGTGCCAGTAGTATCGAGGATACGCAGTATTTT. This sequence joins TRBV19 and TRBJ2-3; D is ambiguous. The CDR3 is 11 amino acids. V gave up 3 bases and J gave up 6 bases, with 4 bases separating them. Germline CDR1 reads LNHDA; CDR2 reads SQIVND (reference sequence).

This clone was detected a few times. V gene TRBV7-9 combines with J gene TRBJ2-3; a weak D match, TRBD1 (6 bases). The CDR3 extends over 16 amino acids. Deletions cut 4 bases from V and 1 base from J, with 15 bases between. CDR1 and CDR2 (germline): SEHNR, FQNEAQ (reference sequence). The CDR3 DNA is TGTGCCAGCAGCTCCGACAAAAGGACAGGCACAGATACGCAGTATTTT. Protein: CASSSDKRTGTDTQYF.

This clone has just a few counts. The chain recombines TRBV29-1 with TRBJ1-2, with TRBD1 matching over 7 bases. V shed 7 bases, J shed 4 bases, and the junction held 6 bases outside the gene matches. Per germline, CDR1 SQVTM and CDR2 ANQGSEA. The CDR3 loop spans 12 amino acids. CDR3 nucleotides: TGCAGCGCCGGACAGGTGCTCTATGGCTACACCTTC. Encoded protein: CSAGQVLYGYTF.

The CDR3 region is CASSLGQPQHF. CDR3 sequence (DNA): TGTGCCAGCAGCTTGGGGCAGCCCCAGCATTTT. The chain joins TRBV5-8 to TRBJ1-5; D remains unclear. Trimming cost V 0 bases and J 7 bases, with 2 bases left between them. Germline-derived CDR1 and CDR2 are SGHTS and YDEGEE. The CDR3 is made up of 11 amino acids.